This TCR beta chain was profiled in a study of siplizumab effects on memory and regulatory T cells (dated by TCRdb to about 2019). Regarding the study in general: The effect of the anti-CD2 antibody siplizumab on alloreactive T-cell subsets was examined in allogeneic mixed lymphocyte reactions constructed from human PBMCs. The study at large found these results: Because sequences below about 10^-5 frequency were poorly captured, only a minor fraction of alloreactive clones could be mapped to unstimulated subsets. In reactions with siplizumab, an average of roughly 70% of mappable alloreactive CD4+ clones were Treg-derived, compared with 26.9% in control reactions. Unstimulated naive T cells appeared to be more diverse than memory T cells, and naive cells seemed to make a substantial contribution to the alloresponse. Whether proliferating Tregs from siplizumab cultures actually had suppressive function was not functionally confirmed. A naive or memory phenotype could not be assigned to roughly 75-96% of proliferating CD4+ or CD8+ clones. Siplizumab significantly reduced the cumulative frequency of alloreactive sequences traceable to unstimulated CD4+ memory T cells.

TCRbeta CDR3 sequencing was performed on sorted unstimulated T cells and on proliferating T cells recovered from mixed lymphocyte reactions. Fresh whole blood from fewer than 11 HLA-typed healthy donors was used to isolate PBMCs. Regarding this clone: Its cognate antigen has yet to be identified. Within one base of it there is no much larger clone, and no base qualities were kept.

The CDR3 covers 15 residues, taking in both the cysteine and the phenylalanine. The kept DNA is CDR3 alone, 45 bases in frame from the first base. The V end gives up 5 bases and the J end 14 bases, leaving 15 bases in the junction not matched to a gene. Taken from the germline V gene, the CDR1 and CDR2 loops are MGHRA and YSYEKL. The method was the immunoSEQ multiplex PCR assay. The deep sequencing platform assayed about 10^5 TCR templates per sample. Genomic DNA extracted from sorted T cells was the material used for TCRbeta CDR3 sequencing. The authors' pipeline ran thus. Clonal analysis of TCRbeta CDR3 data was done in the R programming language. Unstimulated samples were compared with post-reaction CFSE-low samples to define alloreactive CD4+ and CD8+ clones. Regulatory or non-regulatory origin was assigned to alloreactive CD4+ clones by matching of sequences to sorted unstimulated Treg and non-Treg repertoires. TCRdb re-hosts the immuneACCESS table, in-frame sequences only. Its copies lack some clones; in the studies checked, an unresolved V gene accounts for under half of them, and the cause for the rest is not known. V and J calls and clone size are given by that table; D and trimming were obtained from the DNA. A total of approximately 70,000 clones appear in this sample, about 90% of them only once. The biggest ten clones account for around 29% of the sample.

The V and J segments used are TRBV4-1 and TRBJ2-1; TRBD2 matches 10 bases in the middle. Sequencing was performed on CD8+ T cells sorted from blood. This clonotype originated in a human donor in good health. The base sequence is TGCGCCAGCAGCGGAGACTATGGGACTAGCGTTGATAAGTTCTTC. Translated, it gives CASSGDYGTSVDKFF.